This T cell receptor beta chain originates from a study of prognosis after radiotherapy for stage I lung cancer. Two rounds of multiplex PCR amplified TCR beta CDR3 from genomic DNA. Every TRBV and TRBJ gene had its own specific primer in first-round PCR. TCRdb re-derived calls from the multiplex PCR reads in MiXCR, one entry per CDR3 protein. This sample has more than 25,000 distinct CDR3 sequences; 32% occur once, and the top ten carry around a third. The sequences come from PBMCs, collected before or after stereotactic body radiation therapy (not recorded which). The clonotype was recovered from a donor over 45 with non-small cell lung cancer.

The chain's CDR3 is CASSDGQLHQPQHF. CDR3 nucleotides: TGTGCCAGCAGTGACGGACAACTGCATCAGCCCCAGCATTTT. This rearrangement joins TRBV6-2 or TRBV6-3 to TRBJ1-5; TRBD1 is a possible D gene (5 bases). Trimming removed 5 bases from V and 5 bases from J, with 13 bases in between. Germline CDR1 MNHEY, CDR2 SVGEGT. The CDR3 covers 14 residues.